This paragraph reports one T cell receptor (beta chain). This clonotype was observed a handful of times. Which antigen it targets is not known. Per-base qualities were not stored, and no clone one base away is much larger. The time point label, as the study defines it: sample taken at primary tumor resection. Donors were 65 to 85 patients with early-stage, untreated non-small cell lung cancer from the lung TRACERx cohort. For TCR sequencing, whole RNA was extracted from tumor and nontumor lung tissue, or from cryopreserved PBMC samples, and no cell sorting was done. Patients were selected for TCR sequencing only if sufficient RNA was available from at least two tumor regions. This specimen comes from a study of spatial heterogeneity in lung cancer (dated by TCRdb to between 2019 and 2020). Looking at the study overall: More beta-chain than alpha-chain transcripts were consistently detected, likely reflecting higher beta-chain transcript abundance. In the raw uncorrected reads, each unique combination of TCR and UMI appeared more than ten times on average. In non-small cell lung cancer, the study made a quantitative comparison of TCR alpha and beta repertoires among multiple tumor regions, matched nontumor lung and blood. Nonsynonymous mutation counts, determined by whole-exome sequencing of tumor tissue, were related to TCR repertoire features. Both alpha and beta chains were TCR-sequenced in samples taken at surgery, namely 220 tumor regions, under 80 matched nontumor lung samples and roughly 56 PBMC samples. Summary of the overall study and its limitations: Ubiquitous expanded tumor TCRs were detected in blood more often at tumor resection than at routine follow-up. Confirming at a functional level the hypothesis that regional TCRs recognize regional mutations was considered to require additional single-cell paired TCR alpha and beta sequencing.

Library method: 5' RACE. Data came from a NextSeq 500. In the TCR library protocol, a unique molecular identifier was attached to each TCR cDNA molecule so that PCR and sequencing errors could be corrected. The authors' pipeline ran thus. Decombinator tools were used for TCR identification, UMI-based error correction and CDR3 extraction. Expanded TCRs were defined as those above a frequency of 2 per 1,000, corresponding to the top 1% of the tumor frequency distribution. Each repertoire was subsampled 100 times to 5,000 TCRs, after which Renyi diversity was computed with the R vegan package. To build CDR3 similarity networks, amino acid triplet string-kernel similarity was used, and CDR3s were connected when their pairwise similarity was above 0.82. TCRdb's own reprocessing of the public reads used fastp at Q25 and MiXCR and kept productive beta chains. All rows with the same CDR3 protein become a single entry with the most common DNA and genes. TCRdb's processing, not the study's, gives the V and J calls here. A total of about 92,000 distinct CDR3 sequences appear in this sample, less than 15% of them only once. The leading ten clones occupy over 40% of the sample.

Its CDR3 holds 12 amino acids, cysteine through phenylalanine. Only the CDR3 part of the read is kept: 36 bases, read in frame from the first base. The germline V gene (reference sequence) yields MNHEY for CDR1 and SMNVEV for CDR2. V lost 10 bases and J lost 2 bases, and the count of bases not matched to a germline gene is 2. The chain links TRBV27 with TRBJ2-1; 7 central nucleotides agree with TRBD1. This receptor was obtained from a male donor with early-stage non-small cell lung cancer. Specimen: PBMCs, collected at surgery. The bases are TGTGCCACAGGGGGACCCTACAATGAGCAGTTCTTC. This codes for CATGGPYNEQFF.